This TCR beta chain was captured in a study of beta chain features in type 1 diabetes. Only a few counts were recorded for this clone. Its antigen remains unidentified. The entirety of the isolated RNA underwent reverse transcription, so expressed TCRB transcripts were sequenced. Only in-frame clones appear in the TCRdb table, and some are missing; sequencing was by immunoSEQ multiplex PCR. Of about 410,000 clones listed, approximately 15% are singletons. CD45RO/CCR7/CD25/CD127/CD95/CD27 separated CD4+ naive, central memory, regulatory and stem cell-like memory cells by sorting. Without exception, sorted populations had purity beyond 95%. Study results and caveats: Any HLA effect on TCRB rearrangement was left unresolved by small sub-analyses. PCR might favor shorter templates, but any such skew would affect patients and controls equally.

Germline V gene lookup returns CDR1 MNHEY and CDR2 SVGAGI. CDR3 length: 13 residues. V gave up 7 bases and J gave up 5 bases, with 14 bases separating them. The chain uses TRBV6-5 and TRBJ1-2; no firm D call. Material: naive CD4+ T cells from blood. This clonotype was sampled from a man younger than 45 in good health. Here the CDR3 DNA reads TGTGCCAGCACCCCAGGCGGAAAGTATGGCTACACCTTC. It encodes CASTPGGKYGYTF.